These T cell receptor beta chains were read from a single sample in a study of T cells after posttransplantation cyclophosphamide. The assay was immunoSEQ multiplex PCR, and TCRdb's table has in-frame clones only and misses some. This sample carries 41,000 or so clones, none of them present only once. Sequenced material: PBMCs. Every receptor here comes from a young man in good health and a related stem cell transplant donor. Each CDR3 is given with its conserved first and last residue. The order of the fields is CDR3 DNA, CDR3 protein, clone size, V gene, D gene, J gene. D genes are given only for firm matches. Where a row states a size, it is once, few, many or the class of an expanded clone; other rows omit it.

CDR3 DNA: TGTGCCAGCATTCCAGCGGGGGGAGGAGATACGCAGTATTTT
CDR3 protein: CASIPAGGGDTQYF
clone size: many
V gene: TRBV6-6
D gene: TRBD2
J gene: TRBJ2-3

CDR3 DNA: TGTGCCAGCAGTTTGTATGGACAGGCGGCCTACGAGCAGTACTTC
CDR3 protein: CASSLYGQAAYEQYF
clone size: many
V gene: TRBV6-6
D gene: TRBD1
J gene: TRBJ2-7

CDR3 DNA: TGTGCCAGCTCACTCCGGGACAGGGCCTACAATGAGCAGTTCTTC
CDR3 protein: CASSLRDRAYNEQFF
clone size: many
V gene: TRBV18
D gene: TRBD1
J gene: TRBJ2-1

CDR3 DNA: TGTGCCAGCAGCTTAAGTCCAGAATGGAGCACAGATACGCAGTATTTT
CDR3 protein: CASSLSPEWSTDTQYF
clone size: many
V gene: TRBV7-3
D gene: -
J gene: TRBJ2-3

CDR3 DNA: TGTGCCAGCAACCAACTAGCGGGGGGCCCAGGTGAGCAGTTCTTC
CDR3 protein: CASNQLAGGPGEQFF
clone size: many
V gene: TRBV6-2/TRBV6-3
D gene: TRBD2
J gene: TRBJ2-1

CDR3 DNA: TGTGCCAGCAGTCCAGGGTTAACCGGGGAGCTGTTTTTT
CDR3 protein: CASSPGLTGELFF
clone size: -
V gene: TRBV25-1
D gene: -
J gene: TRBJ2-2

CDR3 DNA: TGTGCCACCTCCCTTGGGGGCGTGCAGTACTTC
CDR3 protein: CATSLGGVQYF
clone size: many
V gene: TRBV24-1
D gene: -
J gene: TRBJ2-7

CDR3 DNA: TGTGCCAGCAGAGGACAAGGCAATCAGCCCCAGCATTTT
CDR3 protein: CASRGQGNQPQHF
clone size: few
V gene: TRBV25-1
D gene: -
J gene: TRBJ1-5

CDR3 DNA: TGCGCCAGCAGCCACCTCCGGACAACCACAGATACGCAGTATTTT
CDR3 protein: CASSHLRTTTDTQYF
clone size: many
V gene: TRBV5-1
D gene: -
J gene: TRBJ2-3

CDR3 DNA: TGTGCCAGCAGCTCCGCAAGGGCCGGGGAGCTGTTTTTT
CDR3 protein: CASSSARAGELFF
clone size: few
V gene: TRBV9
D gene: -
J gene: TRBJ2-2

CDR3 DNA: TGTGCCAGCAGCGCTTCTGGCGGGATTGTGGGGGAGACCCAGTACTTC
CDR3 protein: CASSASGGIVGETQYF
clone size: few
V gene: TRBV9
D gene: -
J gene: TRBJ2-5

CDR3 DNA: TGTGCCAGTATCGACAGGTACTCGGCTAATGAAAAACTGTTTTTT
CDR3 protein: CASIDRYSANEKLFF
clone size: many
V gene: TRBV19
D gene: -
J gene: TRBJ1-4

CDR3 DNA: TGTGCCAGCAGCCCCAACGGCGGCTACGAGCAGTACTTC
CDR3 protein: CASSPNGGYEQYF
clone size: many
V gene: TRBV11-3
D gene: -
J gene: TRBJ2-7

CDR3 DNA: TGTGCCAGTAGTATAGGGCTAGACTACGAGCAGTACTTC
CDR3 protein: CASSIGLDYEQYF
clone size: many
V gene: TRBV19
D gene: -
J gene: TRBJ2-7

CDR3 DNA: TGTGCCAGCAGCCCAAGCGGGCTATCCGCCGGGGAGCTGTTTTTT
CDR3 protein: CASSPSGLSAGELFF
clone size: many
V gene: TRBV5-4
D gene: -
J gene: TRBJ2-2

CDR3 DNA: TGTGCCAGCAGTGAAGTAGGGTTGGGGGGGTACTTC
CDR3 protein: CASSEVGLGGYF
clone size: many
V gene: TRBV6-1
D gene: -
J gene: TRBJ2-7

CDR3 DNA: TGCGCCAGCAGTGACAGGGGGCATAGCAATCAGCCCCAGCATTTT
CDR3 protein: CASSDRGHSNQPQHF
clone size: -
V gene: TRBV10-1
D gene: TRBD1
J gene: TRBJ1-5

CDR3 DNA: TGCGCCAGCAGCCAAGTGGGGACAGGACCCTACGAGCAGTACTTC
CDR3 protein: CASSQVGTGPYEQYF
clone size: many
V gene: TRBV4-1
D gene: TRBD1
J gene: TRBJ2-7

CDR3 DNA: TGTGCCAGCAGCACACAGGGATTGACTGAAGCTTTCTTT
CDR3 protein: CASSTQGLTEAFF
clone size: many
V gene: TRBV7-9
D gene: -
J gene: TRBJ1-1

CDR3 DNA: TGTGCCAGCAGTTATTTTGACACCCACTATGGCTACACCTTC
CDR3 protein: CASSYFDTHYGYTF
clone size: many
V gene: TRBV6-6
D gene: -
J gene: TRBJ1-2

CDR3 DNA: TGTGCCACCAGTGAGTACACAGATACGCAGTATTTT
CDR3 protein: CATSEYTDTQYF
clone size: many
V gene: TRBV24-1
D gene: -
J gene: TRBJ2-3

CDR3 DNA: TGTGCCACCAGTCCCGACAGGGGGGACACTGAAGCTTTCTTT
CDR3 protein: CATSPDRGDTEAFF
clone size: many
V gene: TRBV15
D gene: TRBD1
J gene: TRBJ1-1

CDR3 DNA: TGTGCCAGCAGCCCCAGGGACAGAAGGGGATCACCCCTCCACTTT
CDR3 protein: CASSPRDRRGSPLHF
clone size: many
V gene: TRBV5-5
D gene: TRBD1
J gene: TRBJ1-6

CDR3 DNA: TGTGCCAGCGTCCCCTCCGGTACCGGGGAGCTGTTTTTT
CDR3 protein: CASVPSGTGELFF
clone size: -
V gene: TRBV12-3/TRBV12-4
D gene: -
J gene: TRBJ2-2

CDR3 DNA: TGTGCTCTCCTCGGCGGGGGCTATACCGGGGAGCTGTTTTTT
CDR3 protein: CALLGGGYTGELFF
clone size: -
V gene: TRBV6-1
D gene: -
J gene: TRBJ2-2

CDR3 DNA: TGCGCCAGCAGTAGCGGGGTTGGAAACACAGATACGCAGTATTTT
CDR3 protein: CASSSGVGNTDTQYF
clone size: few
V gene: TRBV5-1
D gene: TRBD2
J gene: TRBJ2-3

CDR3 DNA: TGTGCCAGCATCTTATCCCTCCGCGGGCGCACTGAAGCTTTCTTT
CDR3 protein: CASILSLRGRTEAFF
clone size: -
V gene: TRBV27
D gene: -
J gene: TRBJ1-1

CDR3 DNA: TGTGCCAGCAGTTTTTGGACAAGTAATAATGAAAAACTGTTTTTT
CDR3 protein: CASSFWTSNNEKLFF
clone size: many
V gene: TRBV6-1
D gene: -
J gene: TRBJ1-4

CDR3 DNA: TGTGCCAGTAGTAAGGGACAGTCCCTTGATAATTCACCCCTCCACTTT
CDR3 protein: CASSKGQSLDNSPLHF
clone size: -
V gene: TRBV19
D gene: TRBD1
J gene: TRBJ1-6

CDR3 DNA: TGCGCCAGCAGCCCGAATGGACAGGGTTACACTGAAGCTTTCTTT
CDR3 protein: CASSPNGQGYTEAFF
clone size: many
V gene: TRBV5-1
D gene: TRBD1
J gene: TRBJ1-1

CDR3 DNA: TGTGCCACCAGCAGGGGGACAGGGACTGGAAACACCATATATTTT
CDR3 protein: CATSRGTGTGNTIYF
clone size: many
V gene: TRBV15
D gene: TRBD1
J gene: TRBJ1-3

CDR3 DNA: TGCGCCAGCAGCTTGGATGGCAGAAGCTCCTACAATGAGCAGTTCTTC
CDR3 protein: CASSLDGRSSYNEQFF
clone size: many
V gene: TRBV5-1
D gene: -
J gene: TRBJ2-1

CDR3 DNA: TGTGCTAGTGGTAGGGGAGTGGACTACGAGCAGTACTTC
CDR3 protein: CASGRGVDYEQYF
clone size: many
V gene: TRBV12-5
D gene: -
J gene: TRBJ2-7

CDR3 DNA: TGTGCCAGCAGCTTAGGAGGACTAGGTTTCTACAATGAGCAGTTCTTC
CDR3 protein: CASSLGGLGFYNEQFF
clone size: many
V gene: TRBV7-8
D gene: TRBD2
J gene: TRBJ2-1

CDR3 DNA: TGTGCCAGTCGTGGCACAGGGACCTTTAGCAATCAGCCCCAGCATTTT
CDR3 protein: CASRGTGTFSNQPQHF
clone size: many
V gene: TRBV6-2/TRBV6-3
D gene: -
J gene: TRBJ1-5

CDR3 DNA: TGTGCCAGCAGGAAGGACTGGTCAGATACGCAGTATTTT
CDR3 protein: CASRKDWSDTQYF
clone size: -
V gene: TRBV6-1
D gene: -
J gene: TRBJ2-3

CDR3 DNA: TGTGCCAGCAGCCCCGCGGGAGGTTCCACTGAAGCTTTCTTT
CDR3 protein: CASSPAGGSTEAFF
clone size: many
V gene: TRBV5-6
D gene: -
J gene: TRBJ1-1

CDR3 DNA: TGTGCCAGCAGTGAGTCTAGGTCCGGGGAGCTGTTTTTT
CDR3 protein: CASSESRSGELFF
clone size: many
V gene: TRBV2
D gene: -
J gene: TRBJ2-2

CDR3 DNA: TGTGCCAGCAGCTTACCTCGGGTCTATGGCTACACCTTC
CDR3 protein: CASSLPRVYGYTF
clone size: many
V gene: TRBV7-2
D gene: -
J gene: TRBJ1-2

CDR3 DNA: TGTGCCAGCAGCGTAGTTCCCAGCGGGGGTAAAGAGACCCAGTACTTC
CDR3 protein: CASSVVPSGGKETQYF
clone size: few
V gene: TRBV9
D gene: TRBD2
J gene: TRBJ2-5

CDR3 DNA: TGTGCCAGCAGCTTAAGGGACAGGGACTCCTACGAGCAGTACTTC
CDR3 protein: CASSLRDRDSYEQYF
clone size: many
V gene: TRBV7-8
D gene: TRBD1
J gene: TRBJ2-7

CDR3 DNA: TGTGCCAGCAGTGAGTTGGGACAGGGGGCATTCTACGAGCAGTACTTC
CDR3 protein: CASSELGQGAFYEQYF
clone size: many
V gene: TRBV2
D gene: TRBD1
J gene: TRBJ2-7

CDR3 DNA: TGTGCCAGCAGTTTCGAGGGTCTAACAGGTCAGCCCCAGCATTTT
CDR3 protein: CASSFEGLTGQPQHF
clone size: many
V gene: TRBV12-3/TRBV12-4
D gene: -
J gene: TRBJ1-5